A selection of T cell receptor beta chains follows, all from one sample in a study of beta chain features in type 1 diabetes. Only in-frame clones appear in the TCRdb table, and some are missing; sequencing was by immunoSEQ multiplex PCR. The repertoire holds around 650,000 clones, with around 12% as singletons. Sequencing input: naive CD4+ T cells from blood. The receptors shown here come from a man aged 25-45 years with type 1 diabetes. Both conserved end residues are part of each CDR3. The D gene is left open where the match is weak. Size tells how often a clone was seen (once, few, many) or the class of an expanded clone, and some rows leave it out.

-,TRBD1,TRBJ2-7,TRBV27,TGTGCCAGCAGTATGCGACCGACAGGGGGCTACGAGCAGTACTTC,CASSMRPTGGYEQYF
-,TRBD1,TRBJ1-6,TRBV7-2,TGTGCCAGCAGCCGGGACAGGGAGTATTCACCCCTCCACTTT,CASSRDREYSPLHF
-,-,TRBJ1-2,TRBV4-3,TGCGCCAGCAGCCAAGTGGAGATTAGCTATGGCTACACCTTC,CASSQVEISYGYTF
few,TRBD2,TRBJ2-3,TRBV7-6,TGTGCCAGACCAGGGGAAGGGACTAGCGGGGGGAAGACAGATACGCAGTATTTT,CARPGEGTSGGKTDTQYF
-,-,TRBJ2-7,TRBV6-5,TGTGCCAGCAGTTCCGGGACGGAGGCCTACGAGCAGTACTTC,CASSSGTEAYEQYF
-,TRBD2,TRBJ2-7,TRBV11-2,TGTGCCAGCAGCTTAGATCGATGGAGGCAGGCTAGCGGGAACTACGAGCAGTACTTC,CASSLDRWRQASGNYEQYF
-,-,TRBJ2-3,TRBV7-9,TGTGCCAGCAGCTTTACTACAGGCACAGATACGCAGTATTTT,CASSFTTGTDTQYF
few,-,TRBJ1-6,TRBV6-6,TGTGCCAGCAGTCTTGAAGTGGGCTCACCCCTCCACTTT,CASSLEVGSPLHF
few,-,TRBJ2-1,TRBV11-3,TGTGCCAGCAGCTCGAAACAGGGCTCGCTCGTCAATGAGCAGTTCTTC,CASSSKQGSLVNEQFF
few,-,TRBJ1-5,TRBV7-8,TGTGCCAGCAGCTTAGTGGGGGAGGATCAGCCCCAGCATTTT,CASSLVGEDQPQHF
-,-,TRBJ2-7,TRBV19,TGTGCCAGCCAGGGGTTTGGCGAGCAGTACTTC,CASQGFGEQYF
few,-,TRBJ1-4,TRBV5-1,TGCGCCAGCAGCGATTCAGGGCCAACTAATGAAAAACTGTTTTTT,CASSDSGPTNEKLFF
-,-,TRBJ2-5,TRBV28,TGTGCCAGCTCTCCCAAGCTAGGCGGCCAAGAGACCCAGTACTTC,CASSPKLGGQETQYF